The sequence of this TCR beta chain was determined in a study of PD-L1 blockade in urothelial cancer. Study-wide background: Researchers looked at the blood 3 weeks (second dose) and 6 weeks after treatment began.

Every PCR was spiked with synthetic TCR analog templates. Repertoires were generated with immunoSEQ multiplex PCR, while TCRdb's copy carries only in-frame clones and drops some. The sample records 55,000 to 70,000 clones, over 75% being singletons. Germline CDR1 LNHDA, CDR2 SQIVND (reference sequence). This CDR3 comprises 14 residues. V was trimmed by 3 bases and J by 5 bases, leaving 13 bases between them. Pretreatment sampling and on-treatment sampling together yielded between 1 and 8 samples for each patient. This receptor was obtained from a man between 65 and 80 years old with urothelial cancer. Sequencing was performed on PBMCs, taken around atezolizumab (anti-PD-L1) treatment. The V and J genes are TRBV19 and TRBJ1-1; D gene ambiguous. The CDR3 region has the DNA TGTGCCAGTAGTATCTCCAGCAGGTGGACTGAAGCTTTCTTT. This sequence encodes CASSISSRWTEAFF.